These 14 T cell receptor beta chains came from one sample sequenced in a study of patients and donors after allogeneic stem cell transplantation. MiXCR, run by TCRdb on the RT-PCR reads, gives a single entry per CDR3 protein. The table shows about 76,000 distinct CDR3 sequences, with about 30% occurring only once. Input material: blood, either unsorted or a sorted T cell fraction (not recorded which). The origin of the receptors is a human donor who was either an allogeneic HSCT recipient or a stem cell or donor lymphocyte infusion donor (not recorded which). It is not recorded whose cells these are; they may come from a transplant donor.

This clonotype was counted many times. This rearrangement joins TRBV20-1 to TRBJ1-2; TRBD1 matches at 7 bases. CDR3 size: 13 residues. Germline values: CDR1 DFQATT, CDR2 SNEGSKA (reference sequence). Germline trimming cut 5 bases from V and 3 bases from J; bases unmatched to any gene: 6. DNA of the CDR3: TGCAGTGCTTCCATCGGACAGGACTATGGCTACACCTTC. This encodes CSASIGQDYGYTF.

This clonotype was recorded at least ten times. The chain recombines TRBV12-3 or TRBV12-4 with TRBJ1-2; weak D call: TRBD1 (5 bases). This CDR3 region has 13 residues. V was trimmed by 6 bases and J by 2 bases, leaving 10 bases between them. CDR3 sequence reads: CASRLTANYGYTF. The CDR3 DNA reads TGTGCCAGCAGGCTGACAGCAAACTATGGCTACACCTTC.

This sequence joins TRBV5-1 and TRBJ1-2, with D maybe TRBD1 (6 bases). This CDR3 is 14 amino acids long. V dropped 4 bases and J dropped 3 bases, with 13 bases sitting between them. From germline, CDR1 is SGHRS and CDR2 YFSETQ. The CDR3 region has the DNA TGCGCCAGCAGCAGCTCAGGGGAGGACTATGGCTACACCTTC. Residues: CASSSSGEDYGYTF.

This chain connects TRBV20-1 to TRBJ2-7; possible D gene TRBD1, 6 bases. The germline V and J ends were trimmed by 6 bases and 3 bases, with 15 bases remaining between them. The CDR3 length is 13 residues. Looked up from germline, CDR1 is DFQATT and CDR2 is SNEGSKA (reference sequence). The CDR3 DNA reads TGCAGTGCGCTTAGAAGGACAGACTACGAGCAGTACTTC. Its translation: CSALRRTDYEQYF.

In its sample, this clonotype was seen many times. The chain carries TRBV7-9 and TRBJ1-2, with unresolved D. The germline V and J ends were trimmed by 1 base and 4 bases, with 19 bases remaining between them. The CDR3 spans 17 residues. Germline lookup yields CDR1 SEHNR and CDR2 FQNEAQ (reference sequence). In DNA form, the CDR3 reads TGTGCCAGCAGCTTAGTATCGTCCCCGGGTCGTCCCTATGGCTACACCTTC. The encoded protein is CASSLVSSPGRPYGYTF.

This clonotype occurred a few times. The chain links TRBV4-1 to TRBJ2-7, with 10 bases matching TRBD1. Trimming took 1 base from V and 7 from J; bases not matched to a gene: 4. Germline V gives CDR1 MGHRA, CDR2 YSYEKL. CDR3 length: 14 amino acids. CDR3 protein: CASSQVGTGVEQYF. The CDR3 coding sequence is TGCGCCAGCAGCCAAGTGGGGACAGGGGTTGAGCAGTACTTC.

The chain combines TRBV7-6 with TRBJ1-4; D is unclear. With 3 bases removed from V and 3 bases from J, the gap between germline ends came to 8 bases. This CDR3 is 14 amino acids long. The V gene's germline CDR1 is SGHVS and CDR2 FNYEAQ. The CDR3 loop is CASSFGLPNEKLFF. CDR3 DNA sequence: TGTGCCAGCAGCTTCGGGCTTCCTAATGAAAAACTGTTTTTT.

This clonotype showed up just a few times. V gene TRBV7-9 combines with J gene TRBJ1-2; D call uncertain. CDR3 length: 15 residues. The germline CDR1 and CDR2 sequences are SEHNR and FQNEAQ (reference sequence). V was pared by 5 bases and J by 3 bases, with 16 bases between. CDR3 bases: TGTGCCAGCAGCCCGATACTAGAACGCGACTATGGCTACACCTTC. Its translation: CASSPILERDYGYTF.

The table lists this clonotype with a few counts. The chain links TRBV7-8 to TRBJ1-4, with D perhaps matching TRBD1 (5 bases). CDR3 size: 13 residues. Looked up from germline, CDR1 is SGHVS and CDR2 is FQNEAQ. The V end lost 3 bases, the J end lost 8 bases, and 10 bases lay between the germline ends. CDR3 loop: CASSFEGYEKLFF. The CDR3 coding sequence is TGTGCCAGCAGCTTTGAGGGGTACGAAAAACTGTTTTTT.

The V gene is TRBV5-6, the J gene TRBJ1-6; D is perhaps TRBD1 (5 bases). The CDR3 is 14 residues long. Trimming removed 4 bases at V and 7 bases at J, with 12 bases between. Germline CDR1 is SGHDT and CDR2 is YYEEEE. The CDR3 region is CASSQPGRNSPLHF. The CDR3 coding sequence is TGTGCCAGCAGCCAACCGGGACGGAATTCACCCCTCCACTTT.

This clonotype was seen more than once but under ten times. The chain links TRBV15 to TRBJ1-2, with D possibly being TRBD1 (5 bases). V was pared by 0 bases and J by 4 bases, with 9 bases between. The CDR3 is 14 amino acids. Germline-derived CDR1 and CDR2 are LNHNV and YYDKDF (reference sequence). DNA of the CDR3: TGTGCCACCAGCAGAGATCGGGACCTCTATGGCTACACCTTC. It yields the protein CATSRDRDLYGYTF.

In its sample, this clonotype was seen a few times. The chain has TRBV27 and TRBJ1-1; D is perhaps TRBD1 (5 bases). The V and J ends lost 6 bases and 4 bases respectively, with 12 bases between them. The CDR3 has 13 residues. Germline V gene lookup returns CDR1 MNHEY and CDR2 SMNVEV (reference sequence). The CDR3 region has the DNA TGTGCCAGCAGCAGACACGGGGGCACTGAAGCTTTCTTT. Its protein is CASSRHGGTEAFF.

The chain is built from TRBV7-2 and TRBJ1-1, with D perhaps matching TRBD1 (5 bases). Trimming pared 2 bases from V and 1 base from J, leaving 11 bases between. CDR3 length: 15 residues. Germline CDR1 and CDR2: SGHTA and FQGNSA. In nucleotides, the CDR3 is TGTGCCAGCAGCTTATCTTTAACAGGGAACACTGAAGCTTTCTTT. Its translation: CASSLSLTGNTEAFF.

This clonotype came up a few times. The chain combines TRBV20-1 with TRBJ2-3; D gene unclear. This CDR3 has 13 amino acids. CDR1 and CDR2 (germline): DFQATT, SNEGSKA (reference sequence). Trimming left V 2 bases short and J 4 bases short, with 10 bases between. Here the CDR3 DNA reads TGCAGTGCTAGAATCGGCTCGGCAGATACGCAGTATTTT. It is translated as CSARIGSADTQYF.